Below, 10 T cell receptor beta chains from the same sample are listed, as sequenced in a study of T cell repertoires in cytomegalovirus infection. TCRdb used MiXCR to reprocess the reads, holding one entry per CDR3 protein. This sample has roughly 760,000 distinct CDR3 sequences, with roughly 36% found just once. The sequencing input was PBMCs. The receptor set was obtained from a human donor in good health (CMV status not recorded). Some clones in this sample may be carry-over from other donors' samples.

This clonotype turned up a few times. The chain is built from TRBV20-1 and TRBJ2-7; 11 bases map to TRBD2. Looked up from germline, CDR1 is DFQATT and CDR2 is SNEGSKA (reference sequence). V gave up 1 base and J gave up 1 base; unmatched junction bases: 27. The CDR3 covers 23 residues. The CDR3 bases are TGCAGTGCTAGAGGGACGGGATGGGGGCAGGGTGTGGCTAGCGGGAGGTCTTCCTACGAGCAGTACTTC. This codes for CSARGTGWGQGVASGRSSYEQYF.

The chain has TRBV7-2 and TRBJ2-3, with 10 positions matching TRBD1. J was trimmed by 4 bases and V by 2 bases; bases with no gene match: 6. Germline lookup yields CDR1 SGHTA and CDR2 FQGNSA. The CDR3 covers 16 residues. The CDR3 region is CASSLYGQGVPDTQYF. The CDR3 nucleotides are TGTGCCAGCAGCTTATACGGACAGGGGGTCCCAGATACGCAGTATTTT.

The genes are TRBV7-4 and TRBJ2-7, with TRBD1 matching 7 bases. From germline, CDR1 is SGHVT and CDR2 SQSDAQ. The CDR3 sequence is 13 residues long. V trimming: 6 bases; J trimming: 6 bases; junction bases outside the gene matches: 8. The CDR3 DNA reads as TGTGCCAGCAGAAGAGACAGGGATGCCGAGCAGTACTTC. It translates to CASRRDRDAEQYF.

This clonotype was seen only a few times. The V and J genes are TRBV7-8 and TRBJ2-7; 9 bases agree with TRBD1. Germline values: CDR1 SGHVS, CDR2 FQNEAQ. This CDR3 region has 15 residues. J gave up 5 bases and V 0 bases, and 5 bases lay outside the gene matches. Here the CDR3 reads CASSLATGGRDEQYF. The CDR3 region has the DNA TGTGCCAGCAGCTTAGCGACAGGGGGTCGGGACGAGCAGTACTTC.

This clonotype was detected a few times. The chain combines TRBV25-1 with TRBJ1-1, with no clear D. The V gene lost 8 bases and the J gene lost 0 bases, with 4 bases spanning the gap. CDR1 MGHDK and CDR2 SYGVNS come from the germline V gene. This CDR3 contains 11 residues. CDR3 protein: CASQMNTEAFF. CDR3 DNA sequence: TGTGCCAGCCAAATGAACACTGAAGCTTTCTTT.

The table lists this clonotype with many counts. V is TRBV6-1 and J is TRBJ1-5; 10 bases are a match to TRBD1. The V gene end was trimmed by 2 bases and the J gene end by 3 bases; junction bases not matched to a gene: 10. The CDR3 spans 18 residues. Germline CDR1 MNHNS, CDR2 SASEGT. CDR3 sequence reads: CASSEWIRTGGPNQPQHF. The DNA of the CDR3 is TGTGCCAGCAGTGAATGGATTAGGACAGGGGGACCCAATCAGCCCCAGCATTTT.

V gene TRBV6-5 combines with J gene TRBJ1-2; D is perhaps TRBD1 (6 bases). V lost 6 bases, J lost 8 bases, and 16 bases lay in between. The CDR3 covers 13 residues. Germline CDR1 MNHEY, CDR2 SVGAGI. CDR3 sequence (DNA): TGTGCCAGCAGCCGGGGCCTGACAGGAGGCTACACCTTC. As protein: CASSRGLTGGYTF.

In its sample, this clonotype was seen many times. The V call is TRBV7-2, the J call TRBJ2-1; tentatively, D is TRBD2 (6 bases). Germline V gene data show CDR1 as SGHTA and CDR2 as FQGNSA. CDR3 size: 15 residues. V was pared by 4 bases and J by 4 bases, with 14 bases between. CDR3 sequence: CASSSFSGPYNEQFF. The CDR3 bases are TGTGCCAGCAGCTCCTTTAGCGGCCCATACAATGAGCAGTTCTTC.

The chain carries TRBV20-1 and TRBJ2-4; no firm D call. The CDR3 runs to 14 residues. Trimming removed 3 bases at V and 0 bases at J, with 9 bases between. The germline gives CDR1 DFQATT, CDR2 SNEGSKA (reference sequence). The CDR3 region has the DNA TGCAGTGCTAGTCCAGACCTAGCCAAAAACATTCAGTACTTC. It translates to CSASPDLAKNIQYF.

This chain links TRBV3-1 with TRBJ1-3; D uncertain. This CDR3 has 17 amino acids. Germline V CDR1 and CDR2: LGHDT, YNNKEL (reference sequence). V was cut by 4 bases and J by 3 bases, with 19 bases left in between. The CDR3 region is CASSRPRASPLGNTIYF. Written as DNA, the CDR3 is TGTGCCAGCAGCCGTCCGAGAGCTAGCCCTCTTGGAAACACCATATATTTT.